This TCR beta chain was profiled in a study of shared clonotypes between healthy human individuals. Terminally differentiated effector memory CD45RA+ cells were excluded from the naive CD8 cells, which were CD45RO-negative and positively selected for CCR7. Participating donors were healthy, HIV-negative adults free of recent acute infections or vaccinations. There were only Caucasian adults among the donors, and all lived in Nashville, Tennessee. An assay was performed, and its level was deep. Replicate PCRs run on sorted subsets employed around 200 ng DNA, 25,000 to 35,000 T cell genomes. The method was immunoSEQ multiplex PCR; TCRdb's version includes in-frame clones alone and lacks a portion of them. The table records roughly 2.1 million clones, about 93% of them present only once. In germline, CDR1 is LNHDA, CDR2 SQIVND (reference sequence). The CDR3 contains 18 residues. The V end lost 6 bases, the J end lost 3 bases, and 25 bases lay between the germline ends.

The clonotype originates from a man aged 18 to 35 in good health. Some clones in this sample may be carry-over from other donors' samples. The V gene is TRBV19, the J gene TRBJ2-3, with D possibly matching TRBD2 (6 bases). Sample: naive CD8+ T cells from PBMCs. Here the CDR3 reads CASSAAQGGRLWTDTQYF. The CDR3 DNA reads TGTGCCAGTAGCGCGGCGCAAGGAGGGAGGTTATGGACAGATACGCAGTATTTT.